Below are 26 T cell receptor beta chains sequenced from a single sample in a study of T-cell memory formation after mild COVID-19. A single record per CDR3 protein comes from TCRdb applying MiXCR to the 5' RACE reads. The data show more than 450,000 distinct CDR3 sequences, under 20% seen once. The material sequenced was PBMCs or a T cell subset sorted from them (not recorded which). Source of these receptors: an adult woman who had mild COVID-19 (a few samples of this study predate the infection). Cell type and time point are not known.

V is TRBV7-9 and J is TRBJ2-2; the D gene is possibly TRBD2 (6 bases). Germline V gene data show CDR1 as SEHNR and CDR2 as FQNEAQ (reference sequence). Between the trimmed V and J ends, which lost 8 bases and 3 bases, there was a span of 16 bases. The CDR3 length is 15 residues. The CDR3 region has the DNA TGTGCCAGCCACGCGGGGCAAGCGGACACCGGGGAGCTGTTTTTT. It encodes CASHAGQADTGELFF.

The chain is built from TRBV7-9 and TRBJ1-4, with unresolved D. The CDR3 consists of 14 residues. Germline V lookup: CDR1 SEHNR, CDR2 FQNEAQ (reference sequence). Trimming removed 3 bases from V and 3 bases from J, with 8 bases in between. In DNA, the CDR3 is TGTGCCAGCAGCTTGGGCACCCCTAATGAAAAACTGTTTTTT. This gives the protein CASSLGTPNEKLFF.

This clonotype was detected only a few times. The chain joins TRBV5-1 to TRBJ2-2, with D unclear. In germline, CDR1 is SGHRS, CDR2 YFSETQ. V lost 2 bases, J lost 1 base, and 15 bases lay in between. This CDR3 region has 17 residues. CDR3 loop: CASSFTGRDLNTGELFF. For the CDR3, the DNA is TGCGCCAGCAGCTTCACGGGCAGAGATTTGAACACCGGGGAGCTGTTTTTT.

V and J are TRBV5-5 and TRBJ1-2; 8 bases are shared with TRBD1. Germline values: CDR1 SGHKS, CDR2 YYEKEE (reference sequence). Unmatched junction bases numbered 9, after V lost 4 bases and J lost 1 base. The CDR3 spans 16 residues. As DNA, the CDR3 is TGTGCCAGCAGCCGTACAGGACAGGGTGATAACTATGGCTACACCTTC. Amino acids: CASSRTGQGDNYGYTF.

The chain recombines TRBV12-3 or TRBV12-4 with TRBJ1-5; no clear D gene. The V gene lost 6 bases and the J gene lost 11 bases, with 11 bases spanning the gap. The CDR3 is made up of 11 amino acids. The CDR3 protein is CASRNSGAQHF. The CDR3 DNA reads TGTGCCAGCAGGAACAGTGGGGCCCAGCATTTT.

V is TRBV7-2 and J is TRBJ1-1; 7 positions agree with TRBD1. The CDR3 loop spans 15 amino acids. V was pared by 5 bases and J by 8 bases, with 14 bases of the junction left unmatched. CDR1 is SGHTA, CDR2 FQGNSA, per germline. The CDR3 bases are TGTGCCAGCAGCCCTTCGGCTCTGGCAGGGGGGGAAGCTTTCTTT. Protein: CASSPSALAGGEAFF.

This clonotype was counted between two and nine times. This chain connects TRBV5-1 to TRBJ2-1, with 8 bases that match TRBD2. Germline loops: CDR1 SGHRS, CDR2 YFSETQ. The CDR3 is 14 amino acids. The V segment lost 1 base and the J segment 5 bases; nucleotides outside the gene matches: 2. CDR3 sequence (DNA): TGCGCCAGCAGCTTGCCACTAGCGGACAATGAGCAGTTCTTC. Translation gives CASSLPLADNEQFF. The full variable domain, completed using reference TRBV5-1 and TRBJ2-1, is KAGVTQTPRYLIKTRGQQVTLSCSPISGHRSVSWYQQTPGQGLQFLFEYFSETQRNKGNFPGRFSGRQFSNSRSEMNVSTLELGDSALYLCASSLPLADNEQFFGPGTRLTVL.

The V gene is TRBV24-1, the J gene TRBJ2-3, with D perhaps TRBD1 (5 bases). CDR3 length: 16 residues. Germline CDR1 KGHDR, CDR2 SFDVKD. V was clipped by 1 base and J by 0 bases, with 10 bases between them. CDR3 residues: CATSDLAGSSTDTQYF. CDR3 sequence (DNA): TGTGCCACCAGTGATTTAGCAGGGTCTAGCACAGATACGCAGTATTTT.

The J gene is TRBJ2-1, the V gene TRBV11-2; D is ambiguous. The CDR3 sequence is 15 residues long. The V gene's germline CDR1 is SGHAT and CDR2 FQNNGV. Trimming stripped 3 bases from V and 0 bases from J, with 9 bases between. The CDR3 nucleotides are TGTGCCAGCAGCTTGGGCCAGCACTCCTACAATGAGCAGTTCTTC. Amino acids: CASSLGQHSYNEQFF.

This clonotype was picked up a small number of times. This chain uses TRBV20-1 with TRBJ1-5; D is possibly TRBD1 (6 bases). The CDR3 runs 14 residues. Trimming pared 3 bases from V and 7 bases from J, leaving 16 bases between. Per the germline V gene, CDR1 is DFQATT and CDR2 is SNEGSKA (reference sequence). CDR3 in DNA: TGCAGTGCTAGTAGCCTCAGGGGTGGGCAGCCCCAGCATTTT. Its protein is CSASSLRGGQPQHF.

There are a few counts of this clonotype. The rearrangement uses TRBV6-2 or TRBV6-3 and TRBJ2-1; D possibly corresponds to TRBD2 (5 bases). The V end lost 4 bases, the J end lost 16 bases, and 14 bases lay between the germline ends. The germline CDR1 and CDR2 sequences are MNHEY and SVGEGT. The CDR3 loop spans 11 amino acids. CDR3 residues: CASSSPAVEFF. The CDR3 DNA follows: TGTGCCAGCAGTTCCCCAGCGGTCGAATTCTTC.

This clonotype was seen only a few times. The chain recombines TRBV28 with TRBJ2-7; 10 bases fit TRBD2. From germline, CDR1 is MDHEN and CDR2 SYDVKM. V lost 6 bases to trimming and J lost 3 bases; unmatched junction nucleotides: 8. The CDR3 contains 15 residues. CDR3 DNA sequence: TGTGCCAGCAGGGGATCTAGCGGGAGAGTCTACGAGCAGTACTTC. Translation: CASRGSSGRVYEQYF.

The chain uses TRBV7-9 and TRBJ1-6; D may be TRBD1 (5 bases). CDR3 length equals 13 residues. The germline V gene encodes CDR1 SEHNR and CDR2 FQNEAQ (reference sequence). Trimming left V 10 bases short and J 7 bases short, with 14 bases between. The CDR3: CATGTAENSPLHF. The CDR3 nucleotides read TGTGCCACCGGGACGGCGGAGAATTCACCCCTCCACTTT. Full variable domain (rest looked up from reference TRBV7-9 and TRBJ1-6): DTGVSQNPRHKITKRGQNVTFRCDPISEHNRLYWYRQTLGQGPEFLTYFQNEAQLEKSRLLSDRFSAERPKGSFSTLEIQRTEQGDSAMYLCATGTAENSPLHFGNGTRLTVT.

The V gene is TRBV25-1, the J gene TRBJ1-1, with D tentatively TRBD1 (5 bases). V was shortened by 2 bases and J by 3 bases, with 7 bases between the two germline ends. This CDR3 spans 13 amino acids. Germline lookup yields CDR1 MGHDK and CDR2 SYGVNS. The CDR3 region has the DNA TGTGCCAGCAGTGAACTGGGGGACACTGAAGCTTTCTTT. This translates into CASSELGDTEAFF.

J is TRBJ1-3 and V is TRBV29-1, with D unresolved. The ends were cut back, 4 bases at V and 4 bases at J, with 8 bases in the middle. This CDR3 region has 12 residues. Germline-derived CDR1 and CDR2 are SQVTM and ANQGSEA. The CDR3 reads CSVVVGGNTIYF. The CDR3, as DNA: TGCAGCGTTGTAGTAGGCGGAAACACCATATATTTT.

The chain couples TRBV27 to TRBJ2-7, with TRBD2 matching over 9 bases. The junction had 2 bases not matched to a gene; V was cut back by 0 bases and J by 2 bases. CDR1 and CDR2 from the germline V gene are MNHEY and SMNVEV (reference sequence). The length of the CDR3 is 15 residues. DNA of the CDR3: TGTGCCAGCAGTTTATCCGGGACTAGCACCTACGAGCAGTACTTC. Encoded protein: CASSLSGTSTYEQYF.

This clonotype has more than one count but fewer than ten. V gene TRBV7-2 combines with J gene TRBJ2-2; 8 bases align to TRBD1. This CDR3 has 17 residues. After removal of 4 bases from V and 5 bases from J, the junction contained 12 bases not matched to a gene. The germline CDR1 and CDR2 sequences are SGHTA and FQGNSA. The CDR3 sequence: CASSSGQGRSRTGELFF. For the CDR3, the DNA is TGTGCCAGCAGCTCCGGACAGGGCCGAAGTAGGACCGGGGAGCTGTTTTTT.

The chain uses TRBV24-1 and TRBJ2-1; possibly TRBD1 or TRBD2 for D (6 bases each). The CDR3 has 14 residues. The germline V gene encodes CDR1 KGHDR and CDR2 SFDVKD. V was shortened by 4 bases and J by 7 bases, with 13 bases between the two germline ends. The CDR3 nucleotides are TGTGCCACCAGTGAAGGGGGACTCCTAAATGAGCAGTTCTTC. Amino acid sequence: CATSEGGLLNEQFF.

This clonotype was counted only a few times. The chain couples TRBV24-1 to TRBJ2-3, with TRBD2 matching 14 bases. CDR1 is KGHDR, CDR2 SFDVKD, per germline. This CDR3 comprises 18 residues. With 3 bases clipped from V and 2 bases from J, the junction kept 6 bases outside the gene matches. As DNA, the CDR3 is TGTGCCACCAGTGATCCAGGACTAGCGGGAGGATCCACAGATACGCAGTATTTT. This gives the protein CATSDPGLAGGSTDTQYF.

The V call is TRBV11-3, the J call TRBJ2-7; possibly TRBD1 for D (5 bases). V lost 0 bases and J lost 1, with 13 bases in between. This CDR3 has 16 residues. Per the germline V gene, CDR1 is SGHNT and CDR2 is YENEEA. The chain's CDR3 is CASSLDQGALSYEQYF. The CDR3 DNA reads TGTGCCAGCAGCTTAGATCAGGGCGCCCTATCCTACGAGCAGTACTTC.

The rearrangement joins TRBV20-1 to TRBJ2-3; D perhaps matches TRBD2 (6 bases). This CDR3 has 15 amino acids. Trimming left V 6 bases short and J 2 bases short, with 18 bases between. In germline, CDR1 is DFQATT, CDR2 SNEGSKA (reference sequence). CDR3: CSARGLRKITDTQYF. In nucleotides, the CDR3 is TGCAGTGCAAGGGGACTCAGGAAAATCACAGATACGCAGTATTTT.

CDR3: CASSRGQPTDTQYF. CDR3 bases: TGTGCCAGCTCACGAGGACAACCCACAGATACGCAGTATTTT. V gene TRBV18 combines with J gene TRBJ2-3; a weak D match, TRBD1 (5 bases). The CDR3 has 14 amino acids. The ends were cut back, 4 bases at V and 2 bases at J, with 10 bases in the middle. Germline V CDR1 and CDR2: KGHSH, LQKENI.

The table lists this clonotype with a few counts. The chain couples TRBV5-1 to TRBJ2-7; TRBD1 matches at 7 bases. The CDR3 loop spans 13 amino acids. V lost 5 bases, J lost 4 bases, and 6 bases stayed unmatched. From germline, CDR1 is SGHRS and CDR2 YFSETQ. The CDR3 sequence: CASRRGQSYEQYF. The DNA for the CDR3 is TGCGCCAGCAGAAGGGGACAGTCTTACGAGCAGTACTTC.

The genes are TRBV14 and TRBJ2-2; D is undetermined. The CDR3 is 12 residues long. Between the trimmed V and J ends, which lost 6 bases and 6 bases, there was a span of 8 bases. The germline CDR1 and CDR2 sequences are SGHDN and FVKESK. The CDR3 DNA is TGTGCCAGCAGTCTCTACTCCGGGGAGCTGTTTTTT. Amino acid sequence: CASSLYSGELFF. Full variable domain (outside the CDR3, taken from reference TRBV14 and TRBJ2-2): EAGVTQFPSHSVIEKGQTVTLRCDPISGHDNLYWYRRVMGKEIKFLLHFVKESKQDESGMPNNRFLAERTGGTYSTLKVQPAELEDSGVYFCASSLYSGELFFGEGSRLTVL.

This chain links TRBV11-1 with TRBJ2-5; TRBD1 is a possible D gene (6 bases). The V gene lost 1 base and the J gene lost 4 bases, with 16 bases spanning the gap. The CDR3 is made up of 16 amino acids. CDR1 and CDR2 (germline): SGHAT, FQDESV (reference sequence). The CDR3 region has the DNA TGTGCCAGCAGCTTAGATGGGGGCCAGCGGATAGAGACCCAGTACTTC. Protein: CASSLDGGQRIETQYF.

This clonotype was observed a few times. The chain couples TRBV7-9 to TRBJ2-1, with D unclear. Trimming removed 5 bases from V and 7 bases from J, with 12 bases in between. Germline V gene sequence: CDR1 SEHNR, CDR2 FQNEAQ (reference sequence). The CDR3 is 13 amino acids. CDR3 DNA: TGTGCCAGCAGCCCGCCTATGGGGAATGAGCAGTTCTTC. As protein: CASSPPMGNEQFF.